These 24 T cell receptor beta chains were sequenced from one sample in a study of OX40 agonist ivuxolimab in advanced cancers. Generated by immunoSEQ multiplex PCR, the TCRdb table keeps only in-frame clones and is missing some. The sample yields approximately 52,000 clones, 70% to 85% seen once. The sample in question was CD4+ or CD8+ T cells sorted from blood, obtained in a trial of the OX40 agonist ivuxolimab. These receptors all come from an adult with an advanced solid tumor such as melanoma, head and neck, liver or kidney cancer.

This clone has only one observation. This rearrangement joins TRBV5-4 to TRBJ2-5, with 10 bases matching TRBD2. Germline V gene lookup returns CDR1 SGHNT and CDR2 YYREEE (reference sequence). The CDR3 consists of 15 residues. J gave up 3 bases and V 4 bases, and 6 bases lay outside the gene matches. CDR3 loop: CASSIWTSGEETQYF. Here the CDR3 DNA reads TGTGCCAGCAGCATATGGACTAGCGGTGAAGAGACCCAGTACTTC.

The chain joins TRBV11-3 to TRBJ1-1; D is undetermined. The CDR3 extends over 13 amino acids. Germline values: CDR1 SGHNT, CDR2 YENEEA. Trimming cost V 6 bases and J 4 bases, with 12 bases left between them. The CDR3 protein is CASRPRWSTEAFF. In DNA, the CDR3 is TGTGCCAGCAGGCCACGGTGGTCCACTGAAGCTTTCTTT.

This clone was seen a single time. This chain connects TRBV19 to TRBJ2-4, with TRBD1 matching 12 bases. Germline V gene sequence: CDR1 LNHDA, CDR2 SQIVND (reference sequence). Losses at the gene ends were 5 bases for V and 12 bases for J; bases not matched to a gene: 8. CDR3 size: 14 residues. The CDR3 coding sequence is TGTGCCAGTAGTGGGACAGGGGGCGCTTACCGTCAGTACTTC. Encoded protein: CASSGTGGAYRQYF.

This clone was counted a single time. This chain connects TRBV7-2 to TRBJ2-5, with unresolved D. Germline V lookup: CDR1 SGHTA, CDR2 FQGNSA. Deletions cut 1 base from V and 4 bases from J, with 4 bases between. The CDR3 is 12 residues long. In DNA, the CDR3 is TGTGCCAGCAGCTTAGATTTAGAGACCCAGTACTTC. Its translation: CASSLDLETQYF.

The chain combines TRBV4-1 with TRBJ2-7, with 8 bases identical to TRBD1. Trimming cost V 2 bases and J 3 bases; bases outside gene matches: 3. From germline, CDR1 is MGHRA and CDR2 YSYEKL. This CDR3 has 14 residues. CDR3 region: CASSQSTGDYEQYF. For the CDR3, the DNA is TGCGCCAGCAGCCAATCGACAGGGGACTACGAGCAGTACTTC.

The CDR3 coding sequence is TGTGCCAGCTCACCCTCCGGGACAGGGCCAAATCAGCCCCAGCATTTT. Translation: CASSPSGTGPNQPQHF. The V gene is TRBV18, the J gene TRBJ1-5, with TRBD1 matching over 9 bases. The junction had 7 bases not matched to a gene; V was cut back by 3 bases and J by 4 bases. In germline, CDR1 is KGHSH, CDR2 LQKENI. The CDR3 is 16 residues long. The whole variable domain, filled in from reference TRBV18 and TRBJ1-5, reads NAGVMQNPRHLVRRRGQEARLRCSPMKGHSHVYWYRQLPEEGLKFMVYLQKENIIDESGMPKERFSAEFPKEGPSILRIQQVVRGDSAAYFCASSPSGTGPNQPQHFGDGTRLSIL.

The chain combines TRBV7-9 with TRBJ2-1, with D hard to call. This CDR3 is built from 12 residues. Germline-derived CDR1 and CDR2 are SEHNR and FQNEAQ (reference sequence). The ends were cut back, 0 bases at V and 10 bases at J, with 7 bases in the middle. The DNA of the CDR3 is TGTGCCAGCAGCTTAGCGGCAGGAGAGCAGTTCTTC. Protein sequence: CASSLAAGEQFF.

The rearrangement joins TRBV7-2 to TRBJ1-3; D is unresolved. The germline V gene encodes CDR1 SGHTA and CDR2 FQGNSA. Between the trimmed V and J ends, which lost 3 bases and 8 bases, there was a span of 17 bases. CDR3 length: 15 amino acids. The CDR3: CASSFSRHPRDTIYF. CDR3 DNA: TGTGCCAGCAGCTTTAGTAGGCATCCTCGGGACACCATATATTTT.

The DNA for the CDR3 is TGTGCCAGCAGCCAGGACCAGGTACGGAAAAAACTGTTTTTT. It yields the protein CASSQDQVRKKLFF. The V and J genes are TRBV28 and TRBJ1-4; D gene ambiguous. Germline-derived CDR1 and CDR2 are MDHEN and SYDVKM. V lost 6 bases, J lost 9 bases, and 17 bases lay in between. This CDR3 contains 14 residues.

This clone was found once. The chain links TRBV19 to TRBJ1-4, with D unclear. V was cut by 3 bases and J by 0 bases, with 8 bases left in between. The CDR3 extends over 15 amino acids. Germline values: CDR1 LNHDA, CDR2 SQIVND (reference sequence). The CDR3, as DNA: TGTGCCAGTAGTATTGGAGTAACAACTAATGAAAAACTGTTTTTT. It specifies CASSIGVTTNEKLFF. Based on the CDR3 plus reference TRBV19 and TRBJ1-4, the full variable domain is DGGITQSPKYLFRKEGQNVTLSCEQNLNHDAMYWYRQDPGQGLRLIYYSQIVNDFQKGDIAEGYSVSREKKESFPLTVTSAQKNPTAFYLCASSIGVTTNEKLFFGSGTQLSVL.

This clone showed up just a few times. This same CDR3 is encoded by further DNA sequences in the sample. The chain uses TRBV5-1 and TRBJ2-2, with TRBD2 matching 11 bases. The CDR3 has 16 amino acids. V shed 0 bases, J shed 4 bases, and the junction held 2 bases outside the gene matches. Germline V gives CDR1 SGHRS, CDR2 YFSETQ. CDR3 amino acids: CASSLGLAGPTGELFF. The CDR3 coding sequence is TGCGCCAGCAGCTTGGGACTAGCGGGACCCACCGGGGAGCTGTTTTTT.

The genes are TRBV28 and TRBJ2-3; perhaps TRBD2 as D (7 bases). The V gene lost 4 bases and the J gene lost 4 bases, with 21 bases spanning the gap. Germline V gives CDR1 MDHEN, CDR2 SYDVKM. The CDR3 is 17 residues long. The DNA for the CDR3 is TGTGCCAGCAGTTCCCTTCCCCGGGGGGCAATGGCAGATACGCAGTATTTT. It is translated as CASSSLPRGAMADTQYF.

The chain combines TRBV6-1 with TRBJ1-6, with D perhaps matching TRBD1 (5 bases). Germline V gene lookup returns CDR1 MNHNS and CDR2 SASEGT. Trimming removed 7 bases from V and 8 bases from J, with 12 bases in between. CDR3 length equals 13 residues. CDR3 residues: CASTPPGDSPLHF. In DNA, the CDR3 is TGTGCCAGCACCCCTCCGGGGGATTCACCCCTCCACTTT.

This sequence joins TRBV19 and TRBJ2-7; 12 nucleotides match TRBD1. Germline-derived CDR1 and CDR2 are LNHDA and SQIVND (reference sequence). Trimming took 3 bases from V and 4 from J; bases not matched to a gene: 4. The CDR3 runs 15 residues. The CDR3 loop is CASSIQGQGAYEQYF. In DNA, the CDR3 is TGTGCCAGTAGTATCCAGGGACAGGGGGCTTACGAGCAGTACTTC.

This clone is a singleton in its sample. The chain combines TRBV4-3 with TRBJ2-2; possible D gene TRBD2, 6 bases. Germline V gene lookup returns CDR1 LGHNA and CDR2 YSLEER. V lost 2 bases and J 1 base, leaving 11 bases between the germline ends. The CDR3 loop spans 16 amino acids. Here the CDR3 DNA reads TGCGCCAGCAGCCAATTGGGACTGGTGAACACCGGGGAGCTGTTTTTT. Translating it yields CASSQLGLVNTGELFF.

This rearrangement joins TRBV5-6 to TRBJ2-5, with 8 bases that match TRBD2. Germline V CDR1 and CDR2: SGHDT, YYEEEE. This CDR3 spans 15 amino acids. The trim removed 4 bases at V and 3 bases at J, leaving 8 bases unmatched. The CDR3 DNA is TGTGCCAGCAGCCCGGACCTTAGCGGGAAAGAGACCCAGTACTTC. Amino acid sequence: CASSPDLSGKETQYF.

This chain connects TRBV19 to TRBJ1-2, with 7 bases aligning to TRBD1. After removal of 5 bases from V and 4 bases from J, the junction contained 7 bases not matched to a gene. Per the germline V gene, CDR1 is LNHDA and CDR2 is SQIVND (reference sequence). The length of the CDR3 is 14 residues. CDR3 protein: CASSLGTASYGYTF. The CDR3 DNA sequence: TGTGCCAGTAGTCTGGGGACAGCGAGCTATGGCTACACCTTC.

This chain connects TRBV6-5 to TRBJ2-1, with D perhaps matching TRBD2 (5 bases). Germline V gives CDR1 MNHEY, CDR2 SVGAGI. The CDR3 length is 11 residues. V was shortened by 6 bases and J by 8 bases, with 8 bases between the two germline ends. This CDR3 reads CASRKGDEQFF. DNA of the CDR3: TGTGCCAGCAGAAAGGGAGATGAGCAGTTCTTC.

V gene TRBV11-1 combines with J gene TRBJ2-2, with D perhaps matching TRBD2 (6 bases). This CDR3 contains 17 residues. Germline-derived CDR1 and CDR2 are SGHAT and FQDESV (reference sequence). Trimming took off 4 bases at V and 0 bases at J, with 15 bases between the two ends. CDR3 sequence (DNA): TGTGCCAGCAGCTCGAAGGGAGGCGCTTCGAACACCGGGGAGCTGTTTTTT. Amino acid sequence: CASSSKGGASNTGELFF.

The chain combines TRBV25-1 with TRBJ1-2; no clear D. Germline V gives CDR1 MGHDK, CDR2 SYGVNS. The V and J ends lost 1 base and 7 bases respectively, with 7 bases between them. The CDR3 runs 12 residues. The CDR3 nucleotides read TGTGCCAGCAGTGAATTGGCTGGTGGCTACACCTTC. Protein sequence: CASSELAGGYTF.

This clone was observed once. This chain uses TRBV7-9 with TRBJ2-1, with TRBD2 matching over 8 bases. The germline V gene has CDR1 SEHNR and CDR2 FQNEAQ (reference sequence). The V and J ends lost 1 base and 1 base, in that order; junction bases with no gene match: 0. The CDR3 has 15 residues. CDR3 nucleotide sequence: TGTGCCAGCAGCTTAGGCGGGAGGTCCTACAATGAGCAGTTCTTC. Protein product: CASSLGGRSYNEQFF. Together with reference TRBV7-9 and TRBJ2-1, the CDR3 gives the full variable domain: DTGVSQNPRHKITKRGQNVTFRCDPISEHNRLYWYRQTLGQGPEFLTYFQNEAQLEKSRLLSDRFSAERPKGSFSTLEIQRTEQGDSAMYLCASSLGGRSYNEQFFGPGTRLTVL.

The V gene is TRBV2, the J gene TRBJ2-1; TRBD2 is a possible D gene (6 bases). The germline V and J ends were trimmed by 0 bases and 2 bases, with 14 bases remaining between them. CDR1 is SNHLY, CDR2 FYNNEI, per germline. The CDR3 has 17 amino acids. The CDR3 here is CASSEAAPTGAYNEQFF. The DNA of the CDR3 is TGTGCCAGCAGTGAAGCCGCCCCTACGGGGGCCTACAATGAGCAGTTCTTC.

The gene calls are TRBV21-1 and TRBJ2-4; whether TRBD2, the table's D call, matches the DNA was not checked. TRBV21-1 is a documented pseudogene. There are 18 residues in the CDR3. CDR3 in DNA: TGTGCCAGCAGCAAAGGAAGTAGCGGAGAGAACCACAAAAACATTCAGTACTTC. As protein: CASSKGSSGENHKNIQYF.

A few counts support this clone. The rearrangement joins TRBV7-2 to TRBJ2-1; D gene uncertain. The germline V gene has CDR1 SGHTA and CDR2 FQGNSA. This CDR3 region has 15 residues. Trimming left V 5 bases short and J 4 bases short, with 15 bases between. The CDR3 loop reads CASSLVNGRYNEQFF. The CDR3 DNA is TGTGCCAGCAGCCTCGTGAACGGTAGATACAATGAGCAGTTCTTC.